The clone carrying this TCR beta chain showed up just a few times. The trim removed 6 bases at V and 2 bases at J, leaving 6 bases unmatched. Germline values: CDR1 DFQATT, CDR2 SNEGSKA (reference sequence). The CDR3 spans 13 residues. This sample is drawn from a study of T cells in Graves' hyperthyroidism and ophthalmopathy. There were TCR beta CDR3 regions amplified from RNA transcripts. First-round RT-PCR of the TCR CDR3 relied on the HTBI primer set. Each CDR3 protein gets one entry after TCRdb re-called the multiplex PCR reads with MiXCR. Among more than 550,000 distinct CDR3 sequences listed, roughly 45% were seen once.

The receptor comes from an adult man with Graves' disease, either hyperthyroidism or ophthalmopathy (not recorded which). The chain links TRBV20-1 to TRBJ1-2; 7 bases map to TRBD1. The sample was peripheral blood or thyroid tissue (not recorded which). CDR3 DNA: TGCAGTGCCGAGACGACAGGGAACTATGGCTACACCTTC. Its translation is CSAETTGNYGYTF.